The clone carrying this TCR beta chain was observed a single time. The germline CDR1 and CDR2 sequences are KGHSH and LQKENI. V lost 10 bases and J 2 bases, leaving 15 bases between the germline ends. The CDR3 is made up of 13 amino acids. The sample comes from a study of blood T cell repertoires in COVID-19. Sequencing was performed with immunoSEQ multiplex PCR; in TCRdb, only in-frame clones are kept and a portion is missing. Here the sample spans 400,000 to 550,000 clones, 75% to 90% being singletons. The sequencing sample was made of peripheral blood. The TCR was taken from a woman aged 30 to 39 with acute or convalescent COVID-19. This chain links TRBV18 with TRBJ2-7, with D maybe TRBD1 (6 bases). The CDR3 spells CATSGQLPYEQYF. CDR3 coding DNA: TGTGCCACCTCTGGACAGCTACCCTACGAGCAGTACTTC.